These 2 T cell receptor beta chains came from one sample sequenced in a study of glioma-infiltrating T cells after dendritic cell vaccination. Documented time point: after dendritic cell vaccination, including at tumor progression/relapse. Sequencing used immunoSEQ multiplex PCR; TCRdb keeps in-frame clones, though not all of them. The table records roughly 50,000 clones, 75% to 90% of them present only once. The sequences come from blood, collected after dendritic cell vaccination. The receptors stem from a human donor with glioblastoma.

The gene calls are TRBV11-3 and TRBJ1-4; D gene ambiguous. V was clipped by 1 base and J by 6 bases, with 12 bases between them. The CDR3 is made up of 15 amino acids. Germline values: CDR1 SGHNT, CDR2 YENEEA. The CDR3 here is CASSLAPPVDEKLFF. In nucleotides, the CDR3 is TGTGCCAGCAGCTTAGCCCCCCCCGTCGATGAAAAACTGTTTTTT.

The rearrangement joins TRBV5-6 to TRBJ2-5, with no clear D. The length of the CDR3 is 11 residues. Germline V gene lookup returns CDR1 SGHDT and CDR2 YYEEEE. V was pared by 2 bases and J by 5 bases, with 4 bases between. CDR3 in amino acids: CASSLRETQYF. Here the CDR3 DNA reads TGTGCCAGCAGCTTACGGGAGACCCAGTACTTC.